This T cell receptor beta chain is from a study of blood T cell repertoires in COVID-19. The CDR3 spans 15 residues. Trimming removed 6 bases from V and 1 base from J, with 13 bases in between. Germline CDR1 is WSHSY and CDR2 is SAAADI. Sequencing was performed with immunoSEQ multiplex PCR; in TCRdb, only in-frame clones are kept and a portion is missing. The sample includes approximately 77,000 clones, 88% of them seen just once. Sequenced input: peripheral blood. The chain couples TRBV10-2 to TRBJ1-5; D perhaps matches TRBD1 (6 bases). This receptor was taken from a woman of 80 years or more with acute or convalescent COVID-19. For the CDR3, the DNA is TGCGCCAGCAGCGGGGACACGGGGAGCAATCAGCCCCAGCATTTT. Its translation is CASSGDTGSNQPQHF.